Listed below are T cell receptor beta chains from one sample, sequenced in a study of PD-1 blockade in classical Hodgkin lymphoma. Here immunoSEQ multiplex PCR was the method, and the copy in TCRdb shows in-frame clones only, minus some. The repertoire consists of about 29,000 clones, with around 84% occurring once and the leading ten covering about a third. The material sequenced was peripheral blood mononuclear cells (PBMCs), taken before the second cycle of nivolumab. The receptor set was obtained from a human donor with classical Hodgkin lymphoma. Each CDR3 is given with its conserved first and last residue. Fields, in order: clone size, V gene, D gene, J gene, CDR3 DNA, CDR3 protein. D genes are given only for firm matches. Rows may omit the clone size; those that give it use once, few, many or a size class.

>-|TRBV5-1|TRBD2|TRBJ2-1
TGCGCCAGCAGGCAGGGACTAGCGGGGTCGTCCTACAATGAGCAGTTCTTC
CASRQGLAGSSYNEQFF
>-|TRBV6-5|-|TRBJ2-5
TGTGCCAGCAGTTTATCAGGGGACCGAGAGACCCAGTACTTC
CASSLSGDRETQYF
>-|TRBV7-2|-|TRBJ2-1
TGTGCCAGCAGCCCCTCCGTGACAGGTTACAATGAGCAGTTCTTC
CASSPSVTGYNEQFF
>few|TRBV19|-|TRBJ1-1
TGTGCCAGTACCCACAGTGGGACATTGAACACTGAAGCTTTCTTT
CASTHSGTLNTEAFF
>once|TRBV5-1|TRBD1|TRBJ1-2
TGCGCCAGCAGAACAGACCGGGACAGGGCGAGCACCTTC
CASRTDRDRASTF
>-|TRBV9|TRBD1|TRBJ2-7
TGTGCCAGCAGCGCGGGACAGGGCCCTACCTACGAGCAGTACTTT
CASSAGQGPTYEQYF
>-|TRBV27|TRBD1|TRBJ1-1
TGTGCCAGCAGTTTAGGGAGGGGGCGAACTGAAGCTTTCTTT
CASSLGRGRTEAFF
>-|TRBV10-3|-|TRBJ2-7
TGTGCCATCAGTGTACAACAGGGGACTAACAACGAGCAGTACTTC
CAISVQQGTNNEQYF
>-|TRBV5-8|-|TRBJ2-6
TGTGCCAGCAGCCTCTCGACTCGGGCCAACGTCCTGACTTTC
CASSLSTRANVLTF
>few|TRBV29-1|TRBD1|TRBJ1-2
TGCAGCGTTGAGCTGGGACAGGGGGCGGGAGGCTACACCTTC
CSVELGQGAGGYTF
>-|TRBV6-6|-|TRBJ2-7
TGTGCCAGCAGTTACAGTTTGGACAGTTCAGAGCAGTACTTC
CASSYSLDSSEQYF
>-|TRBV15|-|TRBJ2-7
TGTGCCACCAGTGAGGGGGCCTACGAGCAGTACTTC
CATSEGAYEQYF
>-|TRBV7-2|-|TRBJ2-2
TGTGCCAGCAGCTTAGCGTGGGGGCGCCAAACCGGGGAGCTGTTTTTT
CASSLAWGRQTGELFF
>-|TRBV7-2|-|TRBJ1-1
TGTGCCAGCAGCTTAGATGGACAGCCTAACACTGAAGCTTTCTTT
CASSLDGQPNTEAFF
>-|TRBV18|-|TRBJ1-2
TGTGCCAGCTCACAGGGTATAACCGGGCCTAAGGGTGGCTACACCTTC
CASSQGITGPKGGYTF
>once|TRBV7-9|TRBD1|TRBJ1-2
TGTGCCAGCAGCAATCATGTACAGGGGGATCGTGGCTACACCTTC
CASSNHVQGDRGYTF
>large|TRBV5-1|-|TRBJ2-1
TGCGCCAGCAGCCCCGGGACCGACTCCTACAATGAGCAGTTCTTC
CASSPGTDSYNEQFF
>-|TRBV7-8|-|TRBJ1-2
TGTGCCAGCAGCTTAGGGGGGCATGACTATGGCTACACCTTC
CASSLGGHDYGYTF
>-|TRBV7-3|-|TRBJ2-7
TGTGCCAGCAGCTCTAACAGGGATGGCGAGCAGTACTTC
CASSSNRDGEQYF
>-|TRBV19|-|TRBJ1-5
TGTGCCAGTAGGTGGGATGGTGGGCCCCAGCATTTT
CASRWDGGPQHF
>-|TRBV9|-|TRBJ1-1
TGTGCCAGCAGCACCGGGGTAGAGGGGAGGAACACTGAAGCTTTCTTT
CASSTGVEGRNTEAFF
>-|TRBV10-2|-|TRBJ2-5
TGCGCCAGCAGTGAGTACAGGCAAGAGACCCAGTACTTC
CASSEYRQETQYF
>-|TRBV11-3|-|TRBJ2-5
TGTGCCAGCAGTCCTAGTAAAGAGACCCAGTACTTC
CASSPSKETQYF
>-|TRBV5-1|-|TRBJ2-5
TGCGCCAGCAGGAGAGATTGGGCACGCCAAGAGACCCAGTACTTC
CASRRDWARQETQYF
>-|TRBV7-2|TRBD1|TRBJ1-2
TGTGCCAGCAGCTTGGCGCCGGGACAGGGGGCATATGGCTACACCTTC
CASSLAPGQGAYGYTF